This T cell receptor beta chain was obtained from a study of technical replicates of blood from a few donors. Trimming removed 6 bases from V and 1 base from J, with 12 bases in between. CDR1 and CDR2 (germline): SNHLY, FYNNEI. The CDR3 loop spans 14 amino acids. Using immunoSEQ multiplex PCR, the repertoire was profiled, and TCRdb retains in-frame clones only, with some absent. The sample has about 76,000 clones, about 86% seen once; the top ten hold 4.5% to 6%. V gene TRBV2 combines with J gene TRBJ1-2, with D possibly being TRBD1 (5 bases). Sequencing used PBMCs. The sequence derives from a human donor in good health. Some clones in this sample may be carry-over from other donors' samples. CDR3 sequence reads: CASSSVGGNYGYTF. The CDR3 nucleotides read TGTGCCAGCAGCTCAGTGGGGGGTAACTATGGCTACACCTTC.